The 12 T cell receptor beta chains below were found in one sample sequenced in a study of OX40 agonist ivuxolimab in advanced cancers. The method was the immunoSEQ multiplex PCR assay. In TCRdb, the immuneACCESS table is reduced to in-frame sequences with V and J assigned. These tables do not hold every clone; where another copy was compared, an unresolved V gene accounts for under half, and the others remain unexplained. In all, the sample holds some 76,000 clones, and over 75% of those were seen once. The ten largest clones add up to over 6% of the sample. The sample was CD4+ or CD8+ T cells sorted from blood, taken in a trial of the OX40 agonist ivuxolimab. These receptors were taken from an adult with an advanced solid tumor such as melanoma, head and neck, liver or kidney cancer.

The chain employs TRBV4-1 and TRBJ1-3, with D hard to call. The CDR3 loop spans 16 amino acids. V dropped 0 bases and J dropped 0 bases, with 9 bases sitting between them. Germline CDR1 is MGHRA and CDR2 is YSYEKL. The CDR3: CASSQEIRRSGNTIYF. The DNA for the CDR3 is TGCGCCAGCAGCCAAGAAATACGGCGCTCTGGAAACACCATATATTTT.

The V and J genes are TRBV21-1 and TRBJ1-4; no check of the table's D call, TRBD1, against the DNA was made. TRBV21-1 is a known pseudogene. This CDR3 is 17 amino acids long. The CDR3, as DNA: TGTGCCAGCAGCAAAGGGACAGGGGACGAGGTGCGGGAAAAACTGTTTTTT. This codes for CASSKGTGDEVREKLFF.

The chain is built from TRBV5-1 and TRBJ2-2; D assignment may be TRBD1 or TRBD2 (6 bases each). Germline loops: CDR1 SGHRS, CDR2 YFSETQ. The CDR3 runs to 14 residues. The germline V and J ends were trimmed by 6 bases and 2 bases, with 11 bases remaining between them. This CDR3 reads CASIEGGNTGELFF. CDR3 nucleotides: TGCGCCAGCATCGAGGGGGGAAACACCGGGGAGCTGTTTTTT.

The J gene is TRBJ1-2, the V gene TRBV11-2; D remains ambiguous. The V gene lost 2 bases and the J gene lost 2 bases, with 9 bases spanning the gap. The CDR3 runs to 14 residues. Per germline, CDR1 SGHAT and CDR2 FQNNGV. CDR3 nucleotide sequence: TGTGCCAGCAGCTTAAGGGTGGGGAACTATGGCTACACCTTC. Its protein is CASSLRVGNYGYTF.

The V call is TRBV7-8, the J call TRBJ2-3; 7 nucleotides agree with TRBD1. The CDR3 totals 16 residues. J gave up 4 bases and V 5 bases, and 12 bases lay outside the gene matches. In germline, CDR1 is SGHVS, CDR2 FQNEAQ. CDR3 nucleotide sequence: TGTGCCAGCAGCCTCCAACAGGGGCAGTACGCAGATACGCAGTATTTT. This gives the protein CASSLQQGQYADTQYF.

The chain is built from TRBV7-2 and TRBJ2-3; D call uncertain. Germline CDR1 reads SGHTA; CDR2 reads FQGNSA. Trimming pared 3 bases from V and 2 bases from J, leaving 9 bases between. The CDR3 runs 14 residues. The CDR3 DNA follows: TGTGCCAGCAGCTTGTCGATGAACACAGATACGCAGTATTTT. It translates to CASSLSMNTDTQYF. The full variable domain, completed using reference TRBV7-2 and TRBJ2-3, is GAGVSQSPSNKVTEKGKDVELRCDPISGHTALYWYRQSLGQGLEFLIYFQGNSAPDKSGLPSDRFSAERTGGSVSTLTIQRTQQEDSAVYLCASSLSMNTDTQYFGPGTRLTVL.

This clone was found many times. The V call is TRBV19, the J call TRBJ2-6; 9 nucleotides agree with TRBD1. Unmatched junction bases numbered 8, after V lost 5 bases and J lost 0 bases. This CDR3 is built from 18 residues. The germline V gene has CDR1 LNHDA and CDR2 SQIVND (reference sequence). The CDR3 DNA is TGTGCCAGTAGTCCCCTGACAGGGGGAACCTCTGGGGCCAACGTCCTGACTTTC. It translates to CASSPLTGGTSGANVLTF.

This clone was recorded once. J is TRBJ1-5 and V is TRBV19; tentative D call: TRBD1 (6 bases). The V gene lost 9 bases and the J gene lost 4 bases, with 16 bases spanning the gap. CDR1 is LNHDA, CDR2 SQIVND, per germline (reference sequence). There are 14 residues in the CDR3. The CDR3 region is CASLGAQDNQPQHF. The CDR3 coding sequence is TGTGCCAGCCTGGGGGCGCAGGATAATCAGCCCCAGCATTTT.

This chain links TRBV28 with TRBJ1-2; 9 positions agree with TRBD1. J gave up 0 bases and V 2 bases, and 4 bases lay outside the gene matches. This CDR3 is built from 16 residues. Germline V CDR1 and CDR2: MDHEN, SYDVKM. The CDR3 sequence: CASSLRRQGANYGYTF. The CDR3 DNA reads TGTGCCAGCAGTTTAAGGAGACAGGGGGCTAACTATGGCTACACCTTC.

This chain joins TRBV4-1 and TRBJ1-5; D not resolved. The CDR3 length is 16 residues. Per the germline V gene, CDR1 is MGHRA and CDR2 is YSYEKL. The germline V and J ends were trimmed by 2 bases and 7 bases, with 18 bases remaining between them. The chain's CDR3 is CASSQLAVRGIQPQHF. The CDR3 coding sequence is TGCGCCAGCAGCCAATTAGCGGTCCGAGGCATACAGCCCCAGCATTTT.

V gene TRBV6-6 combines with J gene TRBJ2-2, with no clear D. Per the germline V gene, CDR1 is MNHNY and CDR2 is SVGAGI (reference sequence). There are 12 residues in the CDR3. The germline V and J ends were trimmed by 4 bases and 4 bases, with 4 bases remaining between them. CDR3 DNA: TGTGCCAGCAGTTCTAGCACCGGGGAGCTGTTTTTT. Encoded protein: CASSSSTGELFF.

The J gene is TRBJ2-7, the V gene TRBV4-1; D is ambiguous. Between the trimmed V and J ends, which lost 1 base and 2 bases, there was a span of 15 bases. Per the germline V gene, CDR1 is MGHRA and CDR2 is YSYEKL. The CDR3 sequence is 16 residues long. The DNA for the CDR3 is TGCGCCAGCAGCCAAGGGGTGGCAGTTTTACCCTACGAGCAGTACTTC. Translated, it gives CASSQGVAVLPYEQYF.